Shown below are 9 T cell receptor beta chains from a single sample sequenced in a study of blood T cell repertoires in COVID-19. Clones were sequenced by immunoSEQ multiplex PCR, and TCRdb holds only the in-frame ones, with some missing. The sample holds 150,000 to 200,000 clones; about 77% are singletons and the top ten take approximately 3%. Sequenced sample: peripheral blood. The receptors derive from a woman older than 75 with active or convalescent COVID-19.

The chain uses TRBV29-1 and TRBJ2-7; TRBD2 might be the D (5 bases). V shed 4 bases and J shed 0 bases, with 10 bases lying between them. The CDR3 runs 13 residues. CDR1 and CDR2 from the germline V gene are SQVTM and ANQGSEA. CDR3 bases: TGCAGCGTTGTTCTCGGGGTCTCCTACGAGCAGTACTTC. It codes for CSVVLGVSYEQYF.

This clone is a singleton in its sample. This rearrangement joins TRBV30 to TRBJ1-2; D remains unclear. Germline-derived CDR1 and CDR2 are GTSNPN and SVGIG (reference sequence). The CDR3 consists of 12 residues. CDR3: CAVVGNLYGYTF. In nucleotides, the CDR3 is TGTGCGGTGGTCGGGAATCTATATGGCTACACCTTC.

This clone was counted a few times. The chain has TRBV3-1 (or the pseudogene TRBV3-2) and TRBJ2-1; 11 nucleotides match TRBD2. CDR3 length: 15 amino acids. Trimming took 3 bases from V and 7 from J; bases not matched to a gene: 5. Germline CDR1 LGHDT, CDR2 YNNKEL (reference sequence). The CDR3 coding sequence is TGTGCCAGCAGCCAGGCTAGCGGGGGGAGGAATGAGCAGTTCTTC. Its protein product is CASSQASGGRNEQFF.

This clone was picked up one time. CDR3 nucleotides: TGTGCCAGCAGTGAACGGACTAGCGTTAACCTCCAGTACTTC. Amino acids: CASSERTSVNLQYF. The rearrangement links TRBV2 to TRBJ2-7, with 9 bases identical to TRBD2. The ends lost 2 bases at V and 10 bases at J; junction bases unmatched: 9. Germline CDR1 is SNHLY and CDR2 is FYNNEI. The CDR3 length is 14 residues.

The chain carries TRBV5-1 and TRBJ2-7; maybe TRBD1 (6 bases). The germline V gene has CDR1 SGHRS and CDR2 YFSETQ. This CDR3 has 16 residues. V lost 4 bases, J lost 0 bases, and 17 bases lay in between. The CDR3 DNA sequence: TGCGCCAGCAGCCGCAGACAGGAAGGCTACTCCTACGAGCAGTACTTC. It is translated as CASSRRQEGYSYEQYF. The full variable domain, rest sourced from reference TRBV5-1 and TRBJ2-7, is KAGVTQTPRYLIKTRGQQVTLSCSPISGHRSVSWYQQTPGQGLQFLFEYFSETQRNKGNFPGRFSGRQFSNSRSEMNVSTLELGDSALYLCASSRRQEGYSYEQYFGPGTRLTVT.

The genes are TRBV19 and TRBJ1-5; D not certain. Deletions cut 9 bases from V and 6 bases from J, with 15 bases between. In germline, CDR1 is LNHDA, CDR2 SQIVND (reference sequence). The CDR3 contains 13 residues. The CDR3 region has the DNA TGTGCCAGCTCTCCGGGAGTAGTTCAGCCCCAGCATTTT. Translation: CASSPGVVQPQHF.

The chain couples TRBV6-5 to TRBJ2-1; D perhaps matches TRBD1 (5 bases). The V and J ends lost 4 bases and 4 bases respectively, with 8 bases between them. This CDR3 is 13 amino acids long. Looked up from germline, CDR1 is MNHEY and CDR2 is SVGAGI. CDR3 DNA sequence: TGTGCCAGCAGTTTGACAGATTACAATGAGCAGTTCTTC. Translation: CASSLTDYNEQFF.

This clone was recorded a few times. The chain couples TRBV18 to TRBJ2-1; the match to TRBD1 covers 10 bases. Germline V lookup: CDR1 KGHSH, CDR2 LQKENI. Trimming at V came to 3 bases and at J to 9 bases, leaving 14 bases not matched to a gene. This CDR3 has 17 residues. CDR3 amino acids: CASSPTTGGTQGGEQFF. The CDR3 DNA reads TGTGCCAGCTCACCCACGACAGGGGGCACCCAAGGCGGTGAGCAGTTCTTC.

The rearrangement links TRBV4-1 to TRBJ1-5; TRBD1 might be the D (5 bases). Per the germline V gene, CDR1 is MGHRA and CDR2 is YSYEKL. Trimming took off 0 bases at V and 7 bases at J, with 13 bases between the two ends. The CDR3 runs to 15 residues. CDR3 DNA sequence: TGCGCCAGCAGCCAAGATCAGGGCGTGAGACAGCCCCAGCATTTT. It codes for CASSQDQGVRQPQHF.